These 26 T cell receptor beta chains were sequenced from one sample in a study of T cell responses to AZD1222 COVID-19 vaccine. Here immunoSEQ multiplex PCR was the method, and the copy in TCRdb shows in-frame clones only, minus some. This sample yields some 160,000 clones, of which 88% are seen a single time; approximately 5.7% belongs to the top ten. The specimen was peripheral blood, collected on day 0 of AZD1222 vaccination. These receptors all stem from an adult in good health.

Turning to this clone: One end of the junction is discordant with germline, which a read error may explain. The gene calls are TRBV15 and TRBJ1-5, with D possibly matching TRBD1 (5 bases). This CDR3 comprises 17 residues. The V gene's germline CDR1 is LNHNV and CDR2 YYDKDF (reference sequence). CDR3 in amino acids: CATSRDAGFNSHQPQHF. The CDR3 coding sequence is TGTGCCACCAGCAGAGATGCAGGGTTTAATAGCCATCAGCCCCAGCATTTT. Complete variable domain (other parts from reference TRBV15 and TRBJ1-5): DAMVIQNPRYQVTQFGKPVTLSCSQTLNHNVMYWYQQKSSQAPKLLFHYYDKDFNNEADTPDNFQSRRPNTSFCFLDIRSPGLGDTAMYLCATSRDAGFNSHQPQHFGDGTRLSIL.

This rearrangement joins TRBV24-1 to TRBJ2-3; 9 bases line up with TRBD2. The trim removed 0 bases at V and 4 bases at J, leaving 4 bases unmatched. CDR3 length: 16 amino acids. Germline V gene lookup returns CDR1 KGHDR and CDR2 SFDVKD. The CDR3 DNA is TGTGCCACCAGTGATTTGCAGTCTAGCGGGGCAGATACGCAGTATTTT. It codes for CATSDLQSSGADTQYF.

The CDR3 nucleotides are TGTGCCAGCAGCGGACAGGCCGCTTCCATTCAGCCCCAGCATTTT. Translated: CASSGQAASIQPQHF. This sequence joins TRBV9 and TRBJ1-5; tentatively, D is TRBD1 (6 bases). The germline V and J ends were trimmed by 3 bases and 6 bases, with 16 bases remaining between them. CDR3 length equals 15 residues. The germline CDR1 and CDR2 sequences are SGDLS and YYNGEE.

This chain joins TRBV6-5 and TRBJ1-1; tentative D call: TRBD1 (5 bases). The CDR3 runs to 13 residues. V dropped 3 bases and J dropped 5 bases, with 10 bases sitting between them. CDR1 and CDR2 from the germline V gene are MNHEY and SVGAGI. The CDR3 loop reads CASSYQRQTEAFF. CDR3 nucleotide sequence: TGTGCCAGCAGTTATCAGAGACAGACTGAAGCTTTCTTT.

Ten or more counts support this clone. The CDR3 bases are TGTGCCAGCAGTTTAGACCCCCCGGGGGAGGTTCAGCCCCAGCATTTT. Amino acid sequence: CASSLDPPGEVQPQHF. This rearrangement joins TRBV27 to TRBJ1-5, with D tentatively TRBD1 (5 bases). CDR3 length: 16 residues. Trimming removed 2 bases at V and 6 bases at J, with 17 bases between. CDR1 and CDR2 (germline): MNHEY, SMNVEV (reference sequence).

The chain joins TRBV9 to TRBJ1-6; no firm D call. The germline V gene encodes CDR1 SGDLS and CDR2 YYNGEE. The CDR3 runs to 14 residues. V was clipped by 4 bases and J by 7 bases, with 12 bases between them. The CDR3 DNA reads TGTGCCAGCAGCCCAGTGGCGGGCAATTCACCCCTCCACTTT. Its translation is CASSPVAGNSPLHF.

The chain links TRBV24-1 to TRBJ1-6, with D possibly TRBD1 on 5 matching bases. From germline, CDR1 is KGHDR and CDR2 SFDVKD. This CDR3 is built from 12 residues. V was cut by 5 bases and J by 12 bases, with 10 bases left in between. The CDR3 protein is CATSGPGGPLHF. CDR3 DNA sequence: TGTGCCACCAGTGGACCGGGGGGACCCCTCCACTTT.

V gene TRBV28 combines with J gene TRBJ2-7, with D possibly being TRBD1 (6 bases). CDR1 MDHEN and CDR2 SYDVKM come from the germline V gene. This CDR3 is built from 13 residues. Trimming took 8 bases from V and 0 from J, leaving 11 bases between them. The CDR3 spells CASLGQPSYEQYF. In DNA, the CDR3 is TGTGCCAGCCTTGGACAGCCCTCCTACGAGCAGTACTTC.

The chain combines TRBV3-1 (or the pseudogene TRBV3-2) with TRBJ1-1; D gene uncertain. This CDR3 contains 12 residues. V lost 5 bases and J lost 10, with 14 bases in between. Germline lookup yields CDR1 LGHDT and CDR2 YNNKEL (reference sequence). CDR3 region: CASSVLAGRAFF. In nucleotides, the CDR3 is TGTGCCAGCAGCGTACTGGCCGGGAGAGCTTTCTTT.

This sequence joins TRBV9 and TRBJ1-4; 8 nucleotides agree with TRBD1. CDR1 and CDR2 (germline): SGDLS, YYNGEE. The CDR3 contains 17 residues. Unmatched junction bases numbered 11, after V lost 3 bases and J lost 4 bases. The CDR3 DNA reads TGTGCCAGCAGCGCAACTACAGGGGGGTCTTTTAATGAAAAACTGTTTTTT. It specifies CASSATTGGSFNEKLFF.

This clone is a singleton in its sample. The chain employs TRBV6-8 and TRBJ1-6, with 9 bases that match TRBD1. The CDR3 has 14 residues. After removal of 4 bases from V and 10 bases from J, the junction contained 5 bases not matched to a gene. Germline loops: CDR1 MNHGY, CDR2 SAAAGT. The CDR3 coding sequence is TGTGCCAGCAGTTGGACAGGGGTAAAATCACCCCTCCACTTT. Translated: CASSWTGVKSPLHF.

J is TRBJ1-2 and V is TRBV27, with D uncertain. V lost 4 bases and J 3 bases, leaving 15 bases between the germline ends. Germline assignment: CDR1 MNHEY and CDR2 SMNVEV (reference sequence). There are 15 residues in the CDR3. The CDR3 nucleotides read TGTGCCAGCAGTTCACGGGGTATTGGCTACTATGGCTACACCTTC. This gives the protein CASSSRGIGYYGYTF.

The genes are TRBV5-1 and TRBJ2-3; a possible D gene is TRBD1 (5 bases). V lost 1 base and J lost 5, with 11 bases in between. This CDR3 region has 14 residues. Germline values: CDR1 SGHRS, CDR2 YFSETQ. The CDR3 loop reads CASSLNQGKDTQYF. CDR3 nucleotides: TGCGCCAGCAGCTTGAACCAGGGAAAAGATACGCAGTATTTT.

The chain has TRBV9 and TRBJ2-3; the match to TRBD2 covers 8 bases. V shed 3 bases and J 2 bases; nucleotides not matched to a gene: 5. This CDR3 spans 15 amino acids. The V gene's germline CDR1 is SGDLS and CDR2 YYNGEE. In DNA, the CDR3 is TGTGCCAGCAGCGCGCGGGGGGCTGACACAGATACGCAGTATTTT. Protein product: CASSARGADTDTQYF. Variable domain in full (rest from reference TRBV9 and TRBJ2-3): DSGVTQTPKHLITATGQRVTLRCSPRSGDLSVYWYQQSLDQGLQFLIQYYNGEERAKGNILERFSAQQFPDLHSELNLSSLELGDSALYFCASSARGADTDTQYFGPGTRLTVL.

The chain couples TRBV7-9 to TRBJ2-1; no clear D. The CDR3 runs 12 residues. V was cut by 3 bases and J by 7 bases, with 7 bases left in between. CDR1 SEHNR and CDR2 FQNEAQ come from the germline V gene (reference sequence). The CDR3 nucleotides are TGTGCCAGCAGCTTGGTGAGGAATGAGCAGTTCTTC. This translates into CASSLVRNEQFF. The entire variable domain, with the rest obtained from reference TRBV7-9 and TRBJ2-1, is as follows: DTGVSQNPRHKITKRGQNVTFRCDPISEHNRLYWYRQTLGQGPEFLTYFQNEAQLEKSRLLSDRFSAERPKGSFSTLEIQRTEQGDSAMYLCASSLVRNEQFFGPGTRLTVL.

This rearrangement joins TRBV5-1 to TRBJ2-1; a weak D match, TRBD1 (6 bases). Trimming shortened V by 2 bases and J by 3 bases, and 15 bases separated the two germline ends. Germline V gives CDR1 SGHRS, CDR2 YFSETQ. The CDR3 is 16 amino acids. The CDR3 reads CASSLEQGNLYNEQFF. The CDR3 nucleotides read TGCGCCAGCAGCTTAGAGCAGGGGAATCTCTACAATGAGCAGTTCTTC.

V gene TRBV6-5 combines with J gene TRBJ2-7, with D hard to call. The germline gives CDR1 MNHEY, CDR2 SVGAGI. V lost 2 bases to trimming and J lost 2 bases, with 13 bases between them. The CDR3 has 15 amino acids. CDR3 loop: CASSYEDQPTYEQYF. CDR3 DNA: TGTGCCAGCAGTTACGAGGACCAACCAACCTACGAGCAGTACTTC.

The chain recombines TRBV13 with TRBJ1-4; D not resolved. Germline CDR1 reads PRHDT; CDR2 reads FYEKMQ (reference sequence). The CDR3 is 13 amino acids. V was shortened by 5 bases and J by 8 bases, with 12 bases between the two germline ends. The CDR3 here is CASSATNEEKLFF. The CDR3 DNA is TGTGCCAGCAGCGCGACAAACGAAGAAAAACTGTTTTTT. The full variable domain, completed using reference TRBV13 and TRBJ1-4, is AAGVIQSPRHLIKEKRETATLKCYPIPRHDTVYWYQQGPGQDPQFLISFYEKMQSDKGSIPDRFSAQQFSDYHSELNMSSLELGDSALYFCASSATNEEKLFFGSGTQLSVL.

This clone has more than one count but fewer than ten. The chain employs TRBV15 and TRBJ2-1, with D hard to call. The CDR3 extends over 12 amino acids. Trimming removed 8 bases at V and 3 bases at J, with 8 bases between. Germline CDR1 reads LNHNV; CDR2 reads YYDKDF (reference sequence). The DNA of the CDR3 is TGTGCCACCGGAGCTTACTACAATGAGCAGTTCTTC. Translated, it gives CATGAYYNEQFF. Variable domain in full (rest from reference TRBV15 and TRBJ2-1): DAMVIQNPRYQVTQFGKPVTLSCSQTLNHNVMYWYQQKSSQAPKLLFHYYDKDFNNEADTPDNFQSRRPNTSFCFLDIRSPGLGDTAMYLCATGAYYNEQFFGPGTRLTVL.

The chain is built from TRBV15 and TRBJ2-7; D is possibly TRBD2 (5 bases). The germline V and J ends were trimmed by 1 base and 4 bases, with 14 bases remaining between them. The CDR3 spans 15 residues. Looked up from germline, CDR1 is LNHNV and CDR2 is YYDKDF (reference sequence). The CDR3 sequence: CATSRVRGLAYEQYF. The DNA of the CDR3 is TGTGCCACCAGCAGAGTGCGTGGGCTAGCTTACGAGCAGTACTTC. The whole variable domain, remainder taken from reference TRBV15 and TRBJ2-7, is DAMVIQNPRYQVTQFGKPVTLSCSQTLNHNVMYWYQQKSSQAPKLLFHYYDKDFNNEADTPDNFQSRRPNTSFCFLDIRSPGLGDTAMYLCATSRVRGLAYEQYFGPGTRLTVT.

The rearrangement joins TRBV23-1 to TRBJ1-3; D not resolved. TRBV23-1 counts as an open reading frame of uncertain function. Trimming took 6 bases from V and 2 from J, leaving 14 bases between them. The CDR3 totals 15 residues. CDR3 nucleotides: TGCGCCAGCAGCCTAAGACATGTCCCTGGAAACACCATATATTTT. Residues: CASSLRHVPGNTIYF.

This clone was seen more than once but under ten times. The CDR3, as DNA: TGTGCCATCAGTGATTCGGGGGCGAGGTCCTACAATGAGCAGTTCTTC. This encodes CAISDSGARSYNEQFF. This chain links TRBV10-3 with TRBJ2-1; D tentatively fits TRBD1 or TRBD2 (6 bases each). V lost 3 bases, J lost 1 base, and 13 bases lay in between. The CDR3 runs to 16 residues. Germline assignment: CDR1 ENHRY and CDR2 SYGVKD.

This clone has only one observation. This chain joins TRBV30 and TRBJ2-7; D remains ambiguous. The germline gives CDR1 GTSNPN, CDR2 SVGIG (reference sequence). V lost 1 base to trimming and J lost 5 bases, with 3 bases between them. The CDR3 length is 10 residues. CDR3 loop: CAWSDHEQYF. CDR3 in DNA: TGTGCCTGGAGTGATCACGAGCAGTACTTC. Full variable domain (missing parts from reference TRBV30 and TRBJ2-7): SQTIHQWPATLVQPVGSPLSLECTVEGTSNPNLYWYRQAAGRGLQLLFYSVGIGQISSEVPQNLSASRPQDRQFILSSKKLLLSDSGFYLCAWSDHEQYFGPGTRLTVT.

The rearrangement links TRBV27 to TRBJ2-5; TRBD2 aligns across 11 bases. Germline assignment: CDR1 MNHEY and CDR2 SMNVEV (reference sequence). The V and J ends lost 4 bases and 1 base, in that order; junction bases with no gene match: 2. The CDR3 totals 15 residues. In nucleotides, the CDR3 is TGTGCCAGCAGTTCCACTAGCGGGGGCCAAGAGACCCAGTACTTC. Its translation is CASSSTSGGQETQYF.

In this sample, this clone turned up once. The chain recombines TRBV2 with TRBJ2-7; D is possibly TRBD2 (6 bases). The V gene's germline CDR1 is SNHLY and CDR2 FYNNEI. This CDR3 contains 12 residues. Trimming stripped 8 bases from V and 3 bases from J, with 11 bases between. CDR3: CASWTTDYEQYF. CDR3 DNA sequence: TGTGCCAGCTGGACTACTGACTACGAGCAGTACTTC.

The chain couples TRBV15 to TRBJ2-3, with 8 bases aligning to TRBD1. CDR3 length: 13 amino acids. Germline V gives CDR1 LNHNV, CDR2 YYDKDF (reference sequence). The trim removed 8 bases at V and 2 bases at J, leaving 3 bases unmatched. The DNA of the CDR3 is TGTGCCACCCTGGACAGGGCCACAGATACGCAGTATTTT. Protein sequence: CATLDRATDTQYF.